The rows below give T cell receptor beta chains drawn from one sample of a study of blood T cell repertoires in COVID-19. Clones were sequenced by immunoSEQ multiplex PCR, and TCRdb holds only the in-frame ones, with some missing. The table records 410,000 or so clones, around 89% of them present only once. Source material: peripheral blood. All receptors derive from a woman aged 40 to 49 with COVID-19, enrolled during active disease. Both conserved end residues are part of each CDR3. D genes are given only for firm matches. Clone size, where shown, is once, few, many, or a class for clones that have expanded.

TRBV28	NA	TRBJ2-2	NA	TGTGCCAGCAGCCCCCAACCCCGAGGGACCGGGGAGCTGTTTTTT	CASSPQPRGTGELFF
TRBV6-5	NA	TRBJ1-2	TRBD1	TGTGCCAGCAGTTACCGACAGGGGCTGGATGGCTACACCTTC	CASSYRQGLDGYTF
TRBV28	once	TRBJ2-2	NA	TGTGCCAGCAGCGGACAGATCACCGGGGAGCTGTTTTTT	CASSGQITGELFF
TRBV10-2	once	TRBJ1-5	NA	TGCGCCAGCAGTGAGCGAGCAAGGGCTAGGGGACAGCCCCAGCATTTT	CASSERARARGQPQHF
TRBV4-1	NA	TRBJ1-1	TRBD1	TGCGCCAGCAGCCAAGGGGACAGACTCACTGAAGCTTTCTTT	CASSQGDRLTEAFF
TRBV2	NA	TRBJ2-1	TRBD2	TGTGCCAGCAGGTCGACCTTTCTAGCGGTGGCGGGCAATGAGCAGTTCTTC	CASRSTFLAVAGNEQFF
TRBV15	NA	TRBJ2-5	NA	TGTGCCACCAGCAGAGAGAGGGGGTCTGCGGAGACCCAGTACTTC	CATSRERGSAETQYF
TRBV5-6	NA	TRBJ2-3	TRBD2	TGTGCCAGCAGCTCCGTATTAGCGGGAAGGGGCACAGATACGCAGTATTTT	CASSSVLAGRGTDTQYF
TRBV15	NA	TRBJ1-5	NA	TGTGCCACCAGCAGAGCAGGGGGCAATCAGCCCCAGCATTTT	CATSRAGGNQPQHF
TRBV30	NA	TRBJ1-1	NA	TGTGCCTGGAGCCTATCACACACTGAAGCTTTCTTT	CAWSLSHTEAFF
TRBV28	NA	TRBJ1-6	NA	TGTGCCAGCAGGGCCTCCAGCTCCTATAATTCACCCCTCCACTTT	CASRASSSYNSPLHF
TRBV7-8	once	TRBJ1-2	TRBD1	TGTGCCAGCAGCTTAGCGGCGACAGGGGGAGGTGGCTACACCTTC	CASSLAATGGGGYTF
TRBV19	NA	TRBJ1-4	NA	TGTGCCAGTAGTGCGGACAGATGGAATGAAAAACTGTTTTTT	CASSADRWNEKLFF
TRBV28	NA	TRBJ1-6	NA	TGTGCCAGCTGTAGGGGGATAGATTCACCCCTCCACTTT	CASCRGIDSPLHF
TRBV30	NA	TRBJ2-1	TRBD2	TGTGCCTGGAGTGTACTAGCGGGAGGGATCTACAATGAGCAGTTCTTC	CAWSVLAGGIYNEQFF
TRBV7-2	NA	TRBJ1-6	NA	TGTGCCAGCAGCCCCACGGCGGCAATTTCACCCCTCCACTTT	CASSPTAAISPLHF
TRBV19	NA	TRBJ1-2	NA	TGTGCCAGTAGTGCCCGGAGGGGGGGGAGGGATGGCTACACCTTC	CASSARRGGRDGYTF
TRBV28	NA	TRBJ1-2	TRBD1	TGTGCCAGCAGTTCCGGGACAGCCGTCTATGGCTACACCTTC	CASSSGTAVYGYTF
TRBV7-3	NA	TRBJ1-2	NA	TGTGCCAGCAGCTCCTCGGGGTCCTATGGCTACACCTTC	CASSSSGSYGYTF
TRBV6-5	NA	TRBJ2-2	TRBD2	TGTGCCAGCAGTAACCTCGGGGGGGCGAGGGAGCTGTTTTTT	CASSNLGGARELFF
TRBV13	NA	TRBJ2-1	NA	TGTGCCAGCAGCTTCCCTAACCCTAGTTGGGACAATGAGCAGTTCTTC	CASSFPNPSWDNEQFF
TRBV27	NA	TRBJ1-5	NA	TGTGCCAGCAAAGTGGGCTTGGAAAGGAATCAGCCCCAGCATTTT	CASKVGLERNQPQHF
TRBV12-3/TRBV12-4	NA	TRBJ2-1	NA	TGTGCCAGCAGTTTATCTAGCGCCCATGAGCAGTTCTTC	CASSLSSAHEQFF
TRBV7-2	NA	TRBJ1-4	TRBD1	TGTGCCAGCAGCCCGTACAGGGGCCTTAATGAAAAACTGTTTTTT	CASSPYRGLNEKLFF
TRBV7-3	NA	TRBJ1-1	TRBD1	TGTGCCAGCAGCTTAAGCAGGGGGAAAGGTGAAGCTTTCTTT	CASSLSRGKGEAFF
TRBV9	NA	TRBJ2-1	NA	TGTGCCAGCAGCCCCCGGACTAAAAACAATGAGCAGTTCTTC	CASSPRTKNNEQFF